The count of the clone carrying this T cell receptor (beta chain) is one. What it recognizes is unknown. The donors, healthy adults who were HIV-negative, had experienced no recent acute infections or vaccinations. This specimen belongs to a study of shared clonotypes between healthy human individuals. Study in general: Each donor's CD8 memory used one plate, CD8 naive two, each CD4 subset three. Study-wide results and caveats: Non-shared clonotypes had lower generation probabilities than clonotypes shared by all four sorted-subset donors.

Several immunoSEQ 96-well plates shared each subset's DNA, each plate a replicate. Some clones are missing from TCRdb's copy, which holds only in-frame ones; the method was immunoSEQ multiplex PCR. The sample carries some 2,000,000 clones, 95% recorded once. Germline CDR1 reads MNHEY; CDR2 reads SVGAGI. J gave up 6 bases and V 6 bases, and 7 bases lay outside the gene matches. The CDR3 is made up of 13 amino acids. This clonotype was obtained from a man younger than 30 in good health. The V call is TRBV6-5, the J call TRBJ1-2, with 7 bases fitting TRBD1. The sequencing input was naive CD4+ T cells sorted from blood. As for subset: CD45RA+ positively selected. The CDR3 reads CASRPTGVDGYTF. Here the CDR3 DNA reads TGTGCCAGCAGGCCTACAGGGGTCGATGGCTACACCTTC.